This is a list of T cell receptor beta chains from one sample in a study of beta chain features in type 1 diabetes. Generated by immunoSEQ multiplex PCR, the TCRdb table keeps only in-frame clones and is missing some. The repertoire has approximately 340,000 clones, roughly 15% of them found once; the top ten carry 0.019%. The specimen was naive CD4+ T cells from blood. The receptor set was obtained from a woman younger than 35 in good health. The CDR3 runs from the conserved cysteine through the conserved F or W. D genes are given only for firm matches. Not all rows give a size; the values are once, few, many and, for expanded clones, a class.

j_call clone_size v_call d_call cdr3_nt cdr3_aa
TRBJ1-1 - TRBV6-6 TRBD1 TGTGCCAGCACCTGGGACAGGGAGACCGAAGCTTTCTTT CASTWDRETEAFF
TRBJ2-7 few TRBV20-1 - TGCAGTGATAACTCCTACGAGCAGTACTTC CSDNSYEQYF
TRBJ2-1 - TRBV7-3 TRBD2 TGTGCCAGCAGCTTCCAGGGCCAAGCGGGAGGGATCTCCTACAATGAGCAGTTCTTC CASSFQGQAGGISYNEQFF
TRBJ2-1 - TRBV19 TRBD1 TGTGCCAGCATGGACAGGGGTTGGCATGAGCAGTTCTTC CASMDRGWHEQFF
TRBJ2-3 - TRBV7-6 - TGTGCCAGCAGCTTAGTTGCAGGGGCAGATACGAGGCAGTATTTT CASSLVAGADTRQYF
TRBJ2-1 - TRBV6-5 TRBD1 TGTGCCAGCCTGAAGGAGACAGGGGGCTTTGAGCAGTTCTTC CASLKETGGFEQFF
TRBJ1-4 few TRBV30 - TGTGCCTGGAGTGTACTTAGTGAAAAACTGTTTTTT CAWSVLSEKLFF
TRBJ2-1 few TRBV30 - TGTGCCTGGGGGGAGGGTGGGACACCTCCTGACAATGAGCAGTTCTTC CAWGEGGTPPDNEQFF
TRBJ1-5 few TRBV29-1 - TGCAGCGTTGTGTCAGGGTATAGCAATCAGCCCCAGCATTTT CSVVSGYSNQPQHF
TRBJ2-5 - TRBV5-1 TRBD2 TGCGCCAGCAGTTCAGGAGTAGCGGGAGGGACGTACCAAGAGACCCAGTACTTC CASSSGVAGGTYQETQYF
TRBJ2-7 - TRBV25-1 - TGTGCCAGCAGTGAATTAATCGCAGGGTACTCCTACGAGCAGTACTTC CASSELIAGYSYEQYF
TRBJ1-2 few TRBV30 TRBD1 TGTGCCTGGAGTGTACAGGGGGATTATGGCTACACCTTC CAWSVQGDYGYTF
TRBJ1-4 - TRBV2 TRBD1 TGTGCCAGCAGTGGGGGACAGACATTGTTTTTT CASSGGQTLFF
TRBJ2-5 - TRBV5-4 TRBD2 TGTGCCAGCAGCGCCTCTAGCGGGCGAGAGACCCAGTACTTC CASSASSGRETQYF
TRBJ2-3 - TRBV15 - TGTGCCACCGCGTATCGACCTCTAACCGGGCTAGCCGGAGATACGCAGTATTTT CATAYRPLTGLAGDTQYF
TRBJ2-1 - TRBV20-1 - TGCAGTGCTTTACAGGGAAACGGGATCTTC CSALQGNGIF
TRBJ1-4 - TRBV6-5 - TGTGCCAGCAGTTACTCAGGGCAGGGAAGGGAAAAACTGTTTTTT CASSYSGQGREKLFF
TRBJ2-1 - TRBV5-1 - TGCGCCAGCAGCTTGACAGGGAACTCCTACAATGAGCAGTTCTTC CASSLTGNSYNEQFF
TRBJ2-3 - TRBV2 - TGTGCCAGCAGATCCGGGGGAGCTGCGCAGTATTTT CASRSGGAAQYF
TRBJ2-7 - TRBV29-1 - TGCAGCGTTGCGGGAACGGTCGCAATCTACGAGCAGTACTTC CSVAGTVAIYEQYF
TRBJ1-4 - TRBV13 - TGTGCCAGCAGCCCTTCAGGGGTGTGGCGTAATGAAAAACTGTTTTTT CASSPSGVWRNEKLFF
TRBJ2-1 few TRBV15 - TGTGCCACCATCAGAGGACTGGGCTCCTACAATGAGCAGTTCTTC CATIRGLGSYNEQFF
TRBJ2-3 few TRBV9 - TGTGCCAGCAGCGTAGATCTATCCACAGATACGCAGTATTTT CASSVDLSTDTQYF
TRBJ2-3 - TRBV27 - TGTGCCAGCAGTGCTCGAGGTTTAGATACGCAGTATTTT CASSARGLDTQYF
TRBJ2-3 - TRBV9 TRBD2 TGTGCCAGCAGCGTGAGTTCTTCTAGCGGGATTTATACAGATACGCAGTATTTT CASSVSSSSGIYTDTQYF
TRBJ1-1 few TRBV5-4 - TGTGCCAGCAGCGCAGTGAACACTGAAGCTTTCTTT CASSAVNTEAFF
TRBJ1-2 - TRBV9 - TGTGCCAGCAGCGTAGAGTCAGCTAACTATGGCTACACCTTC CASSVESANYGYTF
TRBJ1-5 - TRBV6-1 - TGTGCCAGCAGTGAGACCCCGGGGATGGCATTCGATAGCAATCAGCCCCAGCATTTT CASSETPGMAFDSNQPQHF
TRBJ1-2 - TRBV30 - TGTGCCTGGAGGGGGGAGGGGGCTAACTATGGCTACACCTTC CAWRGEGANYGYTF
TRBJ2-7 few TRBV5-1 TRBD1 TGCGCCAGCAGCTTGGCCGGGACAGGTTCCTACGAGCAGTACTTC CASSLAGTGSYEQYF
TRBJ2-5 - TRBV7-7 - TGTGCCAGCAGCCTCGGCCGGACAGTACAAGAGACCCAGTACTTC CASSLGRTVQETQYF
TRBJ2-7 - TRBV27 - TGTGCCAGCAGTTTGGTCAGGGCCAGCGAGCAGTACTTC CASSLVRASEQYF
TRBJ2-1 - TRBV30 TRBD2 TGTGCCTGGACCCAACTAGCGGGAGGCTACAATGAGCAGTTCTTC CAWTQLAGGYNEQFF
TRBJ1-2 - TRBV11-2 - TGTGCCAGCAGGGAGGGACACTATGGCTACACCTTC CASREGHYGYTF
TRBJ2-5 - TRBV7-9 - TGTGCCAGCAGCGCCCTAAAAGAGACCCAGTACTTC CASSALKETQYF
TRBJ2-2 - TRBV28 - TGTGCCAGCAGTTCCCCCCAGCGGAGGACCGGGGAGCTGTTTTTT CASSSPQRRTGELFF
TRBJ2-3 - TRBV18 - TGTGCCAGCTCACCACGGGGCGACGGCACAGATACGCAGTATTTT CASSPRGDGTDTQYF
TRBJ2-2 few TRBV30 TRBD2 TGTGCCTGGAGTGTACAAGCTTCGGGAGGCGGGGAGCTGTTTTTT CAWSVQASGGGELFF
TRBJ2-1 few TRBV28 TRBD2 TGTGCCAGCAGTTCCCCAGCGGGAGGGCCCATCAATGAGCAGTTCTTC CASSSPAGGPINEQFF
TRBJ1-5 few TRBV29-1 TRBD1 TGCAGCGTTGCGGGACAGGAATGGGGCAATCAGCCCCAGCATTTT CSVAGQEWGNQPQHF
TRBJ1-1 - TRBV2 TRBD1 TGTGCCAGCAGTGTTTGGGACAGGGGAAGGACTGAAGCTTTCTTT CASSVWDRGRTEAFF
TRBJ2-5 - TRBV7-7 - TGTGCTAGCAGCTTTGGCTCGACTGGTGAGACCCAGTACTTC CASSFGSTGETQYF